A selection of T cell receptor beta chains follows, all from one sample in a study of T-cell memory formation after mild COVID-19. TCRdb re-analysed the 5' RACE reads in MiXCR, keeping a single row per CDR3 protein. Of 350,000 to 500,000 distinct CDR3 sequences detected, 23% appear once; the ten largest clones hold under 15%. The sample taken for sequencing was PBMCs or a T cell subset sorted from them (not recorded which). These receptors all stem from an adult woman who had mild COVID-19 (a few samples of this study predate the infection). Cell type and time point are not known. Both conserved end residues are part of each CDR3. The D gene is left open where the match is weak. Size tells how often a clone was seen (once, few, many) or the class of an expanded clone, and some rows leave it out.

TRBJ2-7 | few | TRBD1 | TRBV7-9 | CASSEGQGTEQYF | TGTGCCAGCAGCGAGGGACAGGGGACCGAGCAGTACTTC
TRBJ1-3 | - | - | TRBV4-1 | CASSQQEASGNTIYF | TGCGCCAGCAGCCAGCAAGAGGCCTCTGGAAACACCATATATTTT
TRBJ2-7 | - | TRBD2 | TRBV10-3 | CASRAASGHNGEQYF | TGTGCCTCTCGCGCGGCTAGCGGGCATAACGGGGAGCAGTACTTC
TRBJ1-2 | - | TRBD1 | TRBV24-1 | CATSETGTGDLYGYTF | TGTGCCACCAGTGAAACCGGGACAGGTGATCTATATGGCTACACCTTC
TRBJ2-5 | - | - | TRBV7-8 | CASSSNHGLPRKTQYF | TGTGCCAGCAGCTCTAATCACGGACTTCCGAGGAAGACCCAGTACTTC
TRBJ1-1 | - | - | TRBV7-9 | CASSSSSGGDWTEAFF | TGTGCCAGCAGCTCGTCCTCGGGGGGGGATTGGACTGAAGCTTTCTTT
TRBJ2-2 | few | - | TRBV30 | CAWSVDRMTGELFF | TGTGCCTGGAGTGTAGACAGGATGACCGGGGAGCTGTTTTTT
TRBJ2-6 | many | - | TRBV9 | CASSVRGTVSGANVLTF | TGTGCCAGCAGCGTGAGGGGAACGGTCTCTGGGGCCAACGTCCTGACTTTC
TRBJ2-1 | - | - | TRBV2 | CASTRFSGPYNEQFF | TGTGCCAGCACTCGGTTTTCTGGACCGTACAATGAGCAGTTCTTC
TRBJ1-1 | - | - | TRBV12-3/TRBV12-4 | CASSLGYGADTEAFF | TGTGCCAGCAGTTTAGGGTACGGCGCGGACACTGAAGCTTTCTTT
TRBJ1-1 | - | - | TRBV5-5 | CASSYPDIEAFF | TGTGCCAGCAGCTATCCGGATATTGAAGCTTTCTTT
TRBJ2-7 | - | TRBD2 | TRBV6-6 | CASSQNRGRAEEQYF | TGTGCCAGCAGTCAAAACCGCGGGAGGGCGGAAGAGCAGTACTTC
TRBJ2-3 | - | - | TRBV6-5 | CASSYSYSGADTQYF | TGTGCCAGCAGTTACTCCTACTCGGGTGCAGATACGCAGTATTTT
TRBJ1-1 | - | - | TRBV15 | CATSRDPMGTEAFF | TGTGCCACCAGCAGAGATCCAATGGGGACTGAAGCTTTCTTT
TRBJ2-2 | - | TRBD2 | TRBV7-9 | CASSSPGTRWAGELFF | TGTGCCAGCAGCTCGCCCGGGACTAGATGGGCCGGGGAGCTGTTTTTT
TRBJ2-3 | few | - | TRBV6-2/TRBV6-3 | CASSYSDLRLSTDTQYF | TGTGCCAGCAGTTACTCCGATCTACGGCTAAGCACAGATACGCAGTATTTT
TRBJ1-1 | - | - | TRBV6-5 | CASSYSSGQVKAFF | TGTGCCAGCAGTTACTCGAGTGGGCAGGTGAAAGCTTTCTTT
TRBJ1-1 | few | - | TRBV6-5 | CASSYMANAEAFF | TGTGCCAGCAGTTACATGGCGAACGCTGAAGCTTTCTTT
TRBJ1-1 | - | - | TRBV27 | CASSYPGAGTEAFF | TGTGCCAGCAGTTATCCGGGAGCTGGGACTGAAGCTTTCTTT
TRBJ1-5 | - | - | TRBV7-8 | CASSLARIASRNQPQHF | TGTGCCAGCAGCTTGGCACGAATAGCCTCCCGCAATCAGCCCCAGCATTTT
TRBJ1-2 | - | - | TRBV12-3/TRBV12-4 | CASSDTGIYGYTF | TGTGCCAGCAGTGACACAGGGATCTATGGCTACACCTTC
TRBJ2-7 | few | - | TRBV20-1 | CSARDRKIQTKEQYF | TGCAGTGCTAGAGATCGAAAGATCCAAACTAAAGAGCAGTACTTC
TRBJ2-2 | - | TRBD2 | TRBV5-1 | CASSWGLAERTGELFF | TGCGCCAGCAGCTGGGGACTAGCGGAGAGGACCGGGGAGCTGTTTTTT
TRBJ2-5 | - | - | TRBV7-7 | CASSTTGRVGETQYF | TGTGCCAGCAGCACGACGGGGCGGGTGGGCGAGACCCAGTACTTC
TRBJ1-2 | - | - | TRBV29-1 | CSVERGFYGYTF | TGCAGCGTTGAGAGGGGCTTCTATGGCTACACCTTC
TRBJ1-2 | - | - | TRBV5-5 | CASSLAPVLSQGYTF | TGTGCCAGCAGCTTGGCCCCCGTATTATCGCAAGGCTACACCTTC
TRBJ2-5 | - | - | TRBV7-2 | CASSSRQIQETQYF | TGTGCCAGCAGCTCCCGACAGATTCAAGAGACCCAGTACTTC
TRBJ2-3 | few | TRBD2 | TRBV27 | CASSFPGLAGALGDTQYF | TGTGCCAGCAGTTTCCCCGGACTAGCGGGGGCCCTCGGGGATACGCAGTATTTT
TRBJ2-7 | few | - | TRBV6-2/TRBV6-3 | CASSEVQEFYEQYF | TGTGCCAGCAGCGAAGTACAGGAATTCTACGAGCAGTACTTC
TRBJ2-5 | - | - | TRBV5-1 | CASSSNPPPQETQYF | TGCGCCAGCAGCTCCAATCCGCCCCCCCAAGAGACCCAGTACTTC
TRBJ1-2 | once | - | TRBV4-1 | CASSRTPFYGYTF | TGCGCCAGCAGCCGGACACCATTCTATGGCTACACCTTC
TRBJ1-2 | - | - | TRBV3-1 | CASSDALSGYGYTF | TGTGCCAGCAGCGACGCCCTTTCGGGTTATGGCTACACCTTC
TRBJ2-1 | few | TRBD1 | TRBV5-6 | CASSLTGQGAEQFF | TGTGCCAGCAGCTTAACGGGACAGGGTGCTGAGCAGTTCTTC
TRBJ2-3 | few | - | TRBV4-3 | CASSQTGTRTDTQYF | TGCGCCAGCAGCCAAACCGGAACCCGCACAGATACGCAGTATTTT
TRBJ2-1 | few | TRBD2 | TRBV6-2/TRBV6-3 | CASSYPRGLAGGPINEQFF | TGTGCCAGCAGTTACCCCAGGGGACTAGCGGGAGGGCCAATCAATGAGCAGTTCTTC
TRBJ2-7 | - | - | TRBV7-8 | CASSTMGVSYEQYF | TGTGCCAGCAGCACTATGGGAGTCTCCTACGAGCAGTACTTC